A selection of T cell receptor beta chains follows, all from one sample in a study of cytotoxic CD8 clonotypes in ibrutinib-treated CLL. Assay used: immunoSEQ multiplex PCR; TCRdb lists only in-frame clones, some missing. The sample yields more than 300,000 clones, around four fifths seen once. Sequencing was performed on PBMCs, taken before ibrutinib treatment. The source is a human donor with chronic lymphocytic leukemia. Both conserved end residues are part of each CDR3. The D gene is left open where the match is weak. The size of a clone is reported for some rows only, either as once, few or many, or as a class for expanded clones.

J gene	V gene	D gene	clone size	CDR3 DNA	CDR3 protein
TRBJ1-2	TRBV5-1	TRBD1	.	TGCGCCAGCAGCTTGGATCCGAGGGGGCCCAACTATGGCTACACCTTC	CASSLDPRGPNYGYTF
TRBJ2-7	TRBV7-3	TRBD2	.	TGTGCCAGCAGCTTAAGGGGGACTAGCTGGCACGAGCAGTACTTC	CASSLRGTSWHEQYF
TRBJ2-1	TRBV30	.	few	TGTGCCTGGAGCACGAGATGGGACCGATGGAGCTCCTACAATGAGCAGTTCTTC	CAWSTRWDRWSSYNEQFF
TRBJ2-7	TRBV5-6	.	once	TGTGCCAGCACCAAGTGGGGCGACGAGCAGTACTTC	CASTKWGDEQYF
TRBJ2-7	TRBV4-3	.	.	TGCGCCAGCAGCCAAGATACCGGGAGACCAGGGAGGTACGAGCAGTACTTC	CASSQDTGRPGRYEQYF
TRBJ2-7	TRBV7-9	.	.	TGTGCCAGCAGCTTAGTGGCCACTACCTACGAGCAGTACTTC	CASSLVATTYEQYF
TRBJ1-5	TRBV19	TRBD1	.	TGTGCCAGTAGTGGTCAGGGGGCTAGAGGTCAGCCCCAGCATTTT	CASSGQGARGQPQHF
TRBJ2-4	TRBV6-5	.	.	TGTGCCAGCAGTTACGGTAGATCGCGGGGTGTAAACATTCAGTACTTC	CASSYGRSRGVNIQYF
TRBJ2-5	TRBV6-5	TRBD2	.	TGTGCCAGCAGTTACTCGTTTCGGGGGGTGGAGACCCAGTACTTC	CASSYSFRGVETQYF
TRBJ2-7	TRBV13	TRBD2	.	TGTGCCAGCAGCCAGTTTGGGCTAGCGGGAAGGAACTACGAGCAGTACTTC	CASSQFGLAGRNYEQYF
TRBJ2-1	TRBV5-1	.	.	TGCGCCAGCAGCTTCCCCAGGGGAACCGAGCAGTTCTTC	CASSFPRGTEQFF
TRBJ2-7	TRBV2	.	.	TGTGCCAGCAGTGGGATCCTAGGAGGTCAGGGGTCCTACGAGCAGTACTTC	CASSGILGGQGSYEQYF
TRBJ1-4	TRBV11-2	.	few	TGTGCCAGCAGCTTACTGCCAAATGAAAAACTGTTTTTT	CASSLLPNEKLFF
TRBJ2-3	TRBV9	.	few	TGTGCCAGCAGCGTACAGGACTCTAGCACAGATACGCAGTATTTT	CASSVQDSSTDTQYF
TRBJ2-1	TRBV7-6	.	.	TGTGCCAGCAGCCTGACGGACATGGATGAGCAGTTCTTC	CASSLTDMDEQFF
TRBJ2-5	TRBV4-1	TRBD1	.	TGCGCCAGCAGCCAAGACGACAGGGGAGAGACCCAGTACTTC	CASSQDDRGETQYF
TRBJ1-1	TRBV5-1	.	.	TGCGCCAGCAGAATAGGAGGCACTGAAGCTTTCTTT	CASRIGGTEAFF
TRBJ2-1	TRBV4-3	.	.	TGCGCCAGCAGCCAAGCTGTATACTCCTACAATGAGCAGTTCTTC	CASSQAVYSYNEQFF
TRBJ1-4	TRBV6-5	.	few	TGTGCCAGCTCCCGGGGTGCAACTAATGAAAAACTGTTTTTT	CASSRGATNEKLFF
TRBJ2-1	TRBV7-9	TRBD2	.	TGTGCCAGCAGCTCGGGACTAGCGGGAACGAATGAGCAGTTCTTC	CASSSGLAGTNEQFF
TRBJ1-1	TRBV19	.	.	TGTGCCAGTAGTCGGCACAGGGTTGGAGCTGAAGCTTTCTTT	CASSRHRVGAEAFF
TRBJ2-3	TRBV4-2	.	.	TGTGCCAGCAGCCAAGTTGGGAATGGCGGTACGCAGTATTTT	CASSQVGNGGTQYF
TRBJ2-3	TRBV18	TRBD2	.	TGTGCCAGCTCACCGTTGCGGGAGTCGAGGGATACGCAGTATTTT	CASSPLRESRDTQYF
TRBJ2-3	TRBV27	.	.	TGTGCCAGCAGAAAGACTGGCTCAGATACGCAGTATTTT	CASRKTGSDTQYF
TRBJ1-5	TRBV28	.	.	TGTGCCAGCAGTGGGACAAGCGTCAATCAGCCCCAGCATTTT	CASSGTSVNQPQHF